The next 15 T cell receptor beta chains were all read from a single sample in a study of blood T cells in healthy people across ages. A sample-barcoded 5' primer and a J-beta primer mix were used in a second PCR of roughly 7 to 11 cycles. From the 5' RACE reads, TCRdb called clonotypes with MiXCR, one entry per CDR3 protein. Altogether approximately 800,000 distinct CDR3 sequences are present, about 42% being singletons, with the ten largest covering 18%. The material sequenced was blood. The receptors stem from a man older than 75 in good health.

This chain links TRBV7-9 with TRBJ1-1; D is ambiguous. Germline CDR1 reads SEHNR; CDR2 reads FQNEAQ (reference sequence). The CDR3 covers 15 residues. V was trimmed by 5 bases and J by 1 base, leaving 14 bases between them. CDR3 residues: CASSLDGRQNTEAFF. CDR3 sequence (DNA): TGTGCCAGCAGCCTCGACGGACGGCAGAACACTGAAGCTTTCTTT. Complete variable domain (other parts from reference TRBV7-9 and TRBJ1-1): DTGVSQNPRHKITKRGQNVTFRCDPISEHNRLYWYRQTLGQGPEFLTYFQNEAQLEKSRLLSDRFSAERPKGSFSTLEIQRTEQGDSAMYLCASSLDGRQNTEAFFGQGTRLTVV.

The chain is built from TRBV20-1 and TRBJ2-5, with TRBD2 matching 7 bases. Germline CDR1 DFQATT, CDR2 SNEGSKA (reference sequence). This CDR3 spans 13 amino acids. The V and J ends lost 3 bases and 5 bases, in that order; junction bases with no gene match: 6. This CDR3 reads CSASLGEGETQYF. For the CDR3, the DNA is TGCAGTGCTAGTCTGGGGGAGGGGGAGACCCAGTACTTC.

The chain uses TRBV29-1 and TRBJ2-7; D is uncertain. The germline CDR1 and CDR2 sequences are SQVTM and ANQGSEA. The CDR3 has 13 amino acids. V was shortened by 4 bases and J by 5 bases, with 15 bases between the two germline ends. CDR3 amino acids: CSVGASALHEQYF. The CDR3 region has the DNA TGCAGCGTTGGTGCCAGTGCCCTCCACGAGCAGTACTTC.

In this sample, this clonotype turned up once. The V call is TRBV10-3, the J call TRBJ2-4; 10 bases map to TRBD2. The closer fit of TRBJ2-5 to the DNA end suggests the J call may be wrong. Germline V gene lookup returns CDR1 ENHRY and CDR2 SYGVKD. The CDR3 is made up of 14 amino acids. The CDR3 spells CAISLAGGRETQYF. The CDR3 DNA sequence: TGTGCCATCAGTTTAGCGGGGGGCCGGGAGACCCAGTACTTC.

The sample holds a few counts of this clonotype. The chain couples TRBV20-1 to TRBJ2-7, with 10 bases aligning to TRBD2. The length of the CDR3 is 12 residues. Germline V gene data show CDR1 as DFQATT and CDR2 as SNEGSKA (reference sequence). The junction had 1 base not matched to a gene; V was cut back by 6 bases and J by 2 bases. CDR3 nucleotide sequence: TGCAGTGCAACTAGCGGGACCTACGAGCAGTACTTC. Its translation is CSATSGTYEQYF.

The chain joins TRBV20-1 to TRBJ2-7, with a tentative D call TRBD2 (5 bases). CDR3 length: 15 amino acids. Trimming left V 0 bases short and J 7 bases short, with 19 bases between. The germline gives CDR1 DFQATT, CDR2 SNEGSKA (reference sequence). CDR3: CSARDELALGNEQYF. The CDR3 DNA reads TGCAGTGCTAGAGATGAGCTAGCCTTGGGCAATGAGCAGTACTTC.

Of note for this clonotype: A much larger clone differs from this one at a single base, so this may be a read error. The chain uses TRBV12-3 or TRBV12-4 and TRBJ2-5; tentative D call: TRBD2 (6 bases). V lost 8 bases and J 1 base, leaving 23 bases between the germline ends. The length of the CDR3 is 17 residues. The CDR3 nucleotides read TGTGCCAGCGGTCGCCGCAGGGCCGGGAGAGTCCAAGAGACCCAGTACTTC. Translating gives CASGRRRAGRVQETQYF.

There are a few counts of this clonotype. The chain links TRBV7-9 to TRBJ2-1; tentatively, D is TRBD2 (6 bases). Germline V gene data show CDR1 as SEHNR and CDR2 as FQNEAQ (reference sequence). The CDR3 has 14 residues. Trimming removed 2 bases at V and 10 bases at J, with 15 bases between. The CDR3 sequence: CASSLTASAHEQFF. In nucleotides, the CDR3 is TGTGCCAGCAGCTTAACGGCTAGCGCTCACGAGCAGTTCTTC.

V is TRBV20-1 and J is TRBJ2-3; 7 bases align to TRBD2. Trimming at V came to 6 bases and at J to 6 bases, leaving 12 bases not matched to a gene. Germline V gene lookup returns CDR1 DFQATT and CDR2 SNEGSKA (reference sequence). This CDR3 region has 14 residues. This CDR3 is CSAFSAGVRDTQYF. The DNA for the CDR3 is TGCAGTGCATTTTCGGCGGGAGTGCGGGATACGCAGTATTTT.

In this sample, this clonotype turned up many times. This sequence joins TRBV20-1 and TRBJ2-7, with unresolved D. Trimming took 0 bases from V and 3 from J, leaving 3 bases between them. From germline, CDR1 is DFQATT and CDR2 SNEGSKA (reference sequence). This CDR3 has 11 residues. Written as DNA, the CDR3 is TGCAGTGCTAGAGACTTCTACGAGCAGTACTTC. Translating gives CSARDFYEQYF.

This clonotype was counted only a few times. The chain carries TRBV20-1 and TRBJ2-5; 7 positions agree with TRBD2. Losses at the gene ends were 3 bases for V and 0 bases for J; bases not matched to a gene: 1. Germline CDR1 and CDR2: DFQATT and SNEGSKA (reference sequence). This CDR3 region has 13 residues. For the CDR3, the DNA is TGCAGTGCTAGGCGGGGGAACCAAGAGACCCAGTACTTC. This sequence encodes CSARRGNQETQYF.

J is TRBJ2-7 and V is TRBV2; possible D gene TRBD1, 5 bases. Germline CDR1 reads SNHLY; CDR2 reads FYNNEI. V was clipped by 2 bases and J by 2 bases, with 10 bases between them. The CDR3 is 14 residues long. The CDR3 DNA reads as TGTGCCAGCAGTGAAACAGGCCCAACCTACGAGCAGTACTTC. This translates into CASSETGPTYEQYF.

This chain links TRBV4-2 with TRBJ2-7, with 15 nucleotides matching TRBD2. Per germline, CDR1 LGHNA and CDR2 YNFKEQ. V dropped 2 bases and J dropped 2; count of bases not matched to a gene: 7. The CDR3 is made up of 18 amino acids. The CDR3 reads CASSQTGTSGRPPYEQYF. In DNA, the CDR3 is TGTGCCAGCAGCCAAACAGGGACTAGCGGGAGGCCACCCTACGAGCAGTACTTC.

CDR3 sequence reads: CASSLSIYPLNEQFF. CDR3 DNA: TGTGCCAGCAGCTTAAGCATATACCCGCTCAATGAGCAGTTCTTC. The rearrangement uses TRBV7-2 and TRBJ2-1; D uncertain. The length of the CDR3 is 15 residues. V shed 2 bases and J shed 6 bases, with 14 bases lying between them. Germline CDR1 and CDR2: SGHTA and FQGNSA.

The chain joins TRBV7-2 to TRBJ2-3; 14 nucleotides agree with TRBD2. The CDR3 spans 15 residues. CDR1 and CDR2 (germline): SGHTA, FQGNSA. V lost 6 bases, J lost 11 bases, and 10 bases stayed unmatched. CDR3 sequence: CASSPPGLAGELQYF. CDR3 nucleotides: TGTGCCAGCAGTCCACCGGGACTAGCGGGAGAGTTGCAGTATTTT.